This T cell receptor (beta chain) was sequenced for a study of Ad26.COV2.S vaccination and SARS-CoV-2 variants. As for the study in general: Trial arm assignment for the donor was COV1001 Ad26.COV2.S. The vaccine Ad26.COV2.S was put into the muscle once, or twice with 56 days between.

Germline CDR1 reads SEHNR; CDR2 reads FQNEAQ (reference sequence). The CDR3 contains 13 residues. Trimming at V came to 9 bases and at J to 4 bases, leaving 8 bases not matched to a gene. Indicated treatment: 15 to 20 received Ad26.COV2.S at low or high dose, single or two shots; roughly 5 received placebo; per-sample allocation not given. Day 63 following the first vaccine or placebo injection was when the samples were taken. The repertoire was sequenced with immunoSEQ multiplex PCR; TCRdb's copy has only in-frame clones and lacks some. The sample holds roughly 350,000 clones, around 86% seen once. The TCR was taken from a person aged 18-60 years who received the Ad26.COV2.S COVID-19 vaccine or a placebo. The chain couples TRBV7-9 to TRBJ2-7; TRBD1 matches at 8 bases. The starting material was peripheral blood, obtained in a trial of Ad26.COV2.S vaccine versus placebo. Written as DNA, the CDR3 is TGTGCCAGTCGCGGGACAGGAGAGTACGAGCAGTACTTC. It is translated as CASRGTGEYEQYF.